The present T cell receptor (beta chain) was sequenced within a study of T-cell memory formation after mild COVID-19. Details on this clonotype: Its antigen remains unknown.

5'RACE, which relied on constant-segment primers, yielded TCR alpha and TCR beta cDNA libraries carrying sample barcodes and UMIs. TCRdb re-derived calls from the 5' RACE reads in MiXCR, one entry per CDR3 protein. The table shows 110,000 or so distinct CDR3 sequences, with about a fifth occurring only once. General study findings and limits: From day 15 to 85, contracting clones were balanced between CD4 and CD8, whereas later expanders leaned toward CD4+. CD4+ clones that contracted lay mainly in CM and EM; CD8+ ones lay in EMRA.

The specimen sequenced was PBMCs or a T cell subset sorted from them (not recorded which). This sequence was found in a man aged 18 to 30 who had mild COVID-19 (a few samples of this study predate the infection). Cell type and time point are not known.

CDR3 nucleotide sequence: TGCAGCCTAGGGACAGCAGAGACCCAGTACTTC. The encoded protein is CSLGTAETQYF. J is TRBJ2-5 and V is TRBV29-1, with 7 nucleotides matching TRBD1. Germline V CDR1 and CDR2: SQVTM, ANQGSEA. V shed 8 bases, J shed 4 bases, and the junction held 4 bases outside the gene matches. The CDR3 totals 11 residues.